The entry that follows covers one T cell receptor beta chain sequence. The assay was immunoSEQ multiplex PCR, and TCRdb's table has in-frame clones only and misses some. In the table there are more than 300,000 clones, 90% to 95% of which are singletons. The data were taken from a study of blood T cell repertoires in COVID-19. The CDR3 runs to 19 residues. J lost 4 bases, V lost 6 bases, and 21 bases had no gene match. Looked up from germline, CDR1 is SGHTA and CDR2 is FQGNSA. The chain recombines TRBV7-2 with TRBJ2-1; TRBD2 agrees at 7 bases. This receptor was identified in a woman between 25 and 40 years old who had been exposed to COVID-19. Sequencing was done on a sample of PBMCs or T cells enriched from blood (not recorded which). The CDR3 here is CASRHLNPPGGGAYNEQFF. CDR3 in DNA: TGTGCCAGCAGACACCTAAATCCACCCGGCGGGGGTGCTTACAATGAGCAGTTCTTC.